The rows below give T cell receptor beta chains drawn from one sample of a study of blood T cell repertoires in COVID-19. Libraries were prepared by immunoSEQ multiplex PCR; TCRdb keeps only in-frame clonotypes and omits some of them. The sample lists some 180,000 clones, 70% to 90% occurring once. Sequencing was carried out using PBMCs or T cells enriched from blood (not recorded which). These receptors originate from a woman between 35 and 50 years old in a cohort exposed to, infected with or recovered from COVID-19 (not recorded which). Both conserved end residues are trimmed from each CDR3. The order of the fields is V gene, J gene, clone size, D gene, CDR3 length, CDR3 protein. A D gene is named only where the DNA matches it firmly. Expanded clones are given a class, and other clones once, few, many or no size at all.

>TRBV3-1/TRBV3-2|TRBJ1-1|NA|TRBD1|12
ASSQRDSDTEAF
>TRBV7-9|TRBJ1-6|NA|NA|9
ASRGDSPLH
>TRBV2|TRBJ2-3|NA|NA|14
ASSVKRHLSTDTQY
>TRBV11-2|TRBJ2-1|NA|TRBD2|14
ASSLGTSGRAGEQF
>TRBV7-9|TRBJ2-3|few|NA|14
ASTKGGTESRDTQY
>TRBV3-1/TRBV3-2|TRBJ2-1|NA|NA|15
ASSQDYSGATYNEQF
>TRBV28|TRBJ2-1|NA|NA|14
ASSSQRGASYNEQF
>TRBV7-9|TRBJ2-1|NA|TRBD2|13
ASSSTGLAGTPEF
>TRBV3-1/TRBV3-2|TRBJ2-1|NA|NA|13
ASSRLGALNNEQF
>TRBV9|TRBJ1-2|NA|TRBD1|12
ASSTRTGGFGYT
>TRBV4-1|TRBJ2-7|NA|TRBD1|15
ASSQVAGQGLKYEQY
>TRBV5-4|TRBJ2-1|once|TRBD2|13
ASSSGTSGNNEQF
>TRBV6-6|TRBJ2-1|once|TRBD2|14
ASSPRLAGGDNEQF
>TRBV6-5|TRBJ2-3|NA|TRBD1|14
ASSYETGVGTDTQY